This T cell receptor (beta chain) was obtained from a study of blood T cell repertoires in COVID-19. The overall study: Sources were T cells, B-cell-depleted T cells, or PBMCs; the material itself was cDNA or gDNA.

Assay used: immunoSEQ multiplex PCR; TCRdb lists only in-frame clones, some missing. The sample lists 250,000 to 350,000 clones, roughly 90% seen once, with around 0.9% in the top ten. The J segment lost 5 bases and the V segment lost 8 bases, leaving 7 bases of the junction unmatched. There are 13 residues in the CDR3. The study drew participants aged about 18 to 89 years from fewer than 30 US areas. The source is a woman aged 25 to 39 who had recovered from COVID-19. The chain uses TRBV12-3 or TRBV12-4 and TRBJ2-7, with TRBD1 matching over 9 bases. Input material: PBMCs or T cells enriched from blood (not recorded which). The CDR3 nucleotides are TGTGCCAGCTCCGGGACAGGGCCTAACGAGCAGTACTTC. As protein: CASSGTGPNEQYF.